The 5 T cell receptor beta chains below were found in one sample sequenced in a study of OX40 agonist ivuxolimab in advanced cancers. Library generation was performed with the immunoSEQ multiplex PCR assay. TCRdb obtained this table from immuneACCESS and retained in-frame rearrangements with V and J assigned. These tables miss some clones; where compared with another copy, unresolved V genes account for less than half of the shortfall, and the remainder is unexplained. This sample lists 55,000 to 75,000 clones; about 89% were detected once. Of the sample, about 2.4% falls within the top ten clones. The input for sequencing was CD4+ or CD8+ T cells sorted from blood, taken in a trial of the OX40 agonist ivuxolimab. These receptors were collected from an adult with an advanced solid tumor such as melanoma, head and neck, liver or kidney cancer.

This chain uses TRBV19 with TRBJ2-5; 7 bases are a match to TRBD2. The CDR3 runs to 13 residues. J gave up 4 bases and V 5 bases, and 4 bases lay outside the gene matches. Germline CDR1 LNHDA, CDR2 SQIVND (reference sequence). CDR3 protein: CASSPGLRETQYF. DNA of the CDR3: TGTGCCAGTAGTCCGGGACTACGAGAGACCCAGTACTTC.

CDR3 DNA: TGTGCCAGCAGTTTTAGGGATATGAACACTGAAGCTTTCTTT. Protein: CASSFRDMNTEAFF. This chain links TRBV28 with TRBJ1-1; no firm D call. The CDR3 runs to 14 residues. V dropped 3 bases and J dropped 0 bases, with 8 bases sitting between them. Germline V gene data show CDR1 as MDHEN and CDR2 as SYDVKM.

The CDR3 nucleotides are TGTGCCAGCAGACTGACAGGGGGTCGCGAGCAGTACTTC. It encodes CASRLTGGREQYF. This sequence joins TRBV6-5 and TRBJ2-7; 9 bases match TRBD1. J lost 6 bases, V lost 6 bases, and 6 bases had no gene match. The germline CDR1 and CDR2 sequences are MNHEY and SVGAGI. The length of the CDR3 is 13 residues.

The rearrangement uses TRBV28 and TRBJ2-5; maybe TRBD1 (5 bases). V was cut by 6 bases and J by 1 base, with 9 bases left in between. The CDR3 extends over 13 amino acids. The germline gives CDR1 MDHEN, CDR2 SYDVKM. DNA for the CDR3: TGTGCCAGCAGCGAACAGGTCCAAGAGACCCAGTACTTC. Residues: CASSEQVQETQYF.

About this clone itself: Within the sample, other DNA sequences also encode this same CDR3. The genes are TRBV18 and TRBJ1-4; D is possibly TRBD1 (5 bases). V gave up 3 bases and J gave up 1 base, with 6 bases separating them. The CDR3 covers 14 residues. In germline, CDR1 is KGHSH, CDR2 LQKENI. CDR3: CASSPRGTNEKLFF. CDR3 nucleotide sequence: TGTGCCAGCTCACCGAGGGGAACTAATGAAAAACTGTTTTTT.